This TCR beta chain was captured by sequencing in a study of T-cell reconstitution after alpha-beta-depleted transplantation in children. Study conclusions and caveats: TCRbeta diversity was high at day 60 in some patients (a result of surviving recipient T cells and thymic progenitors). Once a year had passed after transplant, T-cell counts and diversity came mostly from newly produced T cells. There were reportedly several hundred expanded graft clones from which alpha-beta T cells came about two months after transplant.

Unique molecular identifiers featured in how the TCRbeta library was prepared. MiXCR, run by TCRdb on the PCR reads, gives a single entry per CDR3 protein. This sample has roughly 250,000 distinct CDR3 sequences, with roughly 8.2% found just once. The table lists this clonotype with many counts. Its antigen is unknown. The sequencing used PBMCs, mostly from graft donor cells, collected 180 days after TCRalphabeta/CD19-depleted stem cell transplant. The origin of this receptor is a male patient aged 10 to 17 who had a stem cell transplant for acute lymphoblastic leukemia, so the T cells may come from the graft donor.

CDR3 nucleotide sequence: TGTGCCAGCAGTTGGACAGGGAGGGACTATGGCTACACCTTC. Amino acids: CASSWTGRDYGYTF. The chain carries TRBV6-5 and TRBJ1-2; 8 bases agree with TRBD1. The trim removed 4 bases at V and 3 bases at J, leaving 4 bases unmatched. CDR1 is MNHEY, CDR2 SVGAGI, per germline. The length of the CDR3 is 14 residues.